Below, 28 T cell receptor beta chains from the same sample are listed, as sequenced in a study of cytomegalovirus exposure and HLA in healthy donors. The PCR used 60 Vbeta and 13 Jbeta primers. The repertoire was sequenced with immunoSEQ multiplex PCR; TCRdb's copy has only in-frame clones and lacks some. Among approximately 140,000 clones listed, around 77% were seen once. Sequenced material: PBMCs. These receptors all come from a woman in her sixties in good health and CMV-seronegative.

The CDR3 region is CASSTGTGVYGYTF. The CDR3, as DNA: TGTGCCAGCAGCACCGGGACAGGGGTTTATGGCTACACCTTC. The chain couples TRBV5-4 to TRBJ1-2; 10 nucleotides align to TRBD1. V shed 4 bases, J shed 5 bases, and the junction held 5 bases outside the gene matches. The length of the CDR3 is 14 residues. Germline loops: CDR1 SGHNT, CDR2 YYREEE (reference sequence).

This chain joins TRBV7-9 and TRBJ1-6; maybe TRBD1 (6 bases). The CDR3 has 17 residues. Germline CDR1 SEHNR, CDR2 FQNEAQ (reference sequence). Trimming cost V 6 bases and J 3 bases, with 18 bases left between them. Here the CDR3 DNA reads TGTGCCAGCAGACCCCCGGGGGGGGACATCTATAATTCACCCCTCCACTTT. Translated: CASRPPGGDIYNSPLHF.

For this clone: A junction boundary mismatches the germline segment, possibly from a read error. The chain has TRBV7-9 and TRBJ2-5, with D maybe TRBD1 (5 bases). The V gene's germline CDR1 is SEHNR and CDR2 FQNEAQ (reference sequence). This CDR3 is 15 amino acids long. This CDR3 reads CASSRLDSRLEIQYF. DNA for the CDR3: TGTGCCAGCAGCCGACTCGACAGCCGTCTGGAGATCCAGTACTTC.

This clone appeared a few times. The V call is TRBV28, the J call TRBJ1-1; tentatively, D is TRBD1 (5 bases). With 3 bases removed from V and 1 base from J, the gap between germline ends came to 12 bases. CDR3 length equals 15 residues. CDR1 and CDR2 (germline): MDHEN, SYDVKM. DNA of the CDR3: TGTGCCAGCAGTTTTATAGGGGCCGGGAACACTGAAGCTTTCTTT. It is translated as CASSFIGAGNTEAFF.

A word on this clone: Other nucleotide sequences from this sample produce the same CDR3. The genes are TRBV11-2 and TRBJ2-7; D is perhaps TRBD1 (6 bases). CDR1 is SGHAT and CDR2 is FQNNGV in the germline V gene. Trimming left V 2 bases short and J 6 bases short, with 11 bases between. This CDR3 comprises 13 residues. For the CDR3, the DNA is TGTGCCAGCAGCTTATCAGGGGTTGGCGAGCAGTACTTC. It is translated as CASSLSGVGEQYF. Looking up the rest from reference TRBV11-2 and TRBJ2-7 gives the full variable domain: EAGVAQSPRYKIIEKRQSVAFWCNPISGHATLYWYQQILGQGPKLLIQFQNNGVVDDSQLPKDRFSAERLKGVDSTLKIQPAKLEDSAVYLCASSLSGVGEQYFGPGTRLTVT.

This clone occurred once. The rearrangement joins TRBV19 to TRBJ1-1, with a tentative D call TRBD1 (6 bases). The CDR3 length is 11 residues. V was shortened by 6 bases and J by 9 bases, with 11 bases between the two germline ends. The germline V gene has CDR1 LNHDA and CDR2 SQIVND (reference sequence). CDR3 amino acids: CASRFGTQAFF. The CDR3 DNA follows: TGTGCCAGTAGGTTTGGGACACAAGCTTTCTTT.

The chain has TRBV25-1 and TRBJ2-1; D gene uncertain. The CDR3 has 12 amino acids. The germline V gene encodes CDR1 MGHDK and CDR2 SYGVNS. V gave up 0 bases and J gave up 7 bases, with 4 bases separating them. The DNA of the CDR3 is TGTGCCAGCAGTGAATACTCGAATGAGCAGTTCTTC. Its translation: CASSEYSNEQFF. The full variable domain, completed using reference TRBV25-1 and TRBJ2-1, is EADIYQTPRYLVIGTGKKITLECSQTMGHDKMYWYQQDPGMELHLIHYSYGVNSTEKGDLSSESTVSRIRTEHFPLTLESARPSHTSQYLCASSEYSNEQFFGPGTRLTVL.

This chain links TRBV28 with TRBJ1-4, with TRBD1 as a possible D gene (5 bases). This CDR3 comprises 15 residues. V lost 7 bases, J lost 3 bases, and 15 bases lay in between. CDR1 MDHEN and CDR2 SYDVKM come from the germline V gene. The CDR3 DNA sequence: TGTGCCAGCATCCCCGCAGGGTGGGCTAATGAAAAACTGTTTTTT. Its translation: CASIPAGWANEKLFF.

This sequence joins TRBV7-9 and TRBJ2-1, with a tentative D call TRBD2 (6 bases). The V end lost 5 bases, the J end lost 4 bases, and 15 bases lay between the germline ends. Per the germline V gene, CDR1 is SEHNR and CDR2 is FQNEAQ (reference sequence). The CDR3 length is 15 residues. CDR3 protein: CASSPRRATYNEQFF. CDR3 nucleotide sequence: TGTGCCAGCAGCCCGCGGAGGGCCACTTACAATGAGCAGTTCTTC.

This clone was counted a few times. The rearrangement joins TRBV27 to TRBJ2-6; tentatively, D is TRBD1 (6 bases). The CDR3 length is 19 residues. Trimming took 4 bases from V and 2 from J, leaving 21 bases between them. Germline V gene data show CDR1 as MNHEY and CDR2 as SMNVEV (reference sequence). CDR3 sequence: CASSSPGTQGLAGANVLTF. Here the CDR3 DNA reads TGTGCCAGCAGTTCTCCCGGGACCCAGGGGCTCGCTGGGGCCAACGTCCTGACTTTC.

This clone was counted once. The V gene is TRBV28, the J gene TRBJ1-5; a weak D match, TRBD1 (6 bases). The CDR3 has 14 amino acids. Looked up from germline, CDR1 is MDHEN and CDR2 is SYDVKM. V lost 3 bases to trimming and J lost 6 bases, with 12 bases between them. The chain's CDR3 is CASSFLTGFQPQHF. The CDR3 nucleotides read TGTGCCAGCAGTTTCCTTACAGGGTTTCAGCCCCAGCATTTT.

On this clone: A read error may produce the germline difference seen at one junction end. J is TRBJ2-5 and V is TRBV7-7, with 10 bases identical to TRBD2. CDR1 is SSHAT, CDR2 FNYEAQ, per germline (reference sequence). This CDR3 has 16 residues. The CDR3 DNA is TGTGCTAGCAGCTCAGGAGCGGGGGGGCCTGGGGAGACCCAGTACTTC. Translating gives CASSSGAGGPGETQYF.

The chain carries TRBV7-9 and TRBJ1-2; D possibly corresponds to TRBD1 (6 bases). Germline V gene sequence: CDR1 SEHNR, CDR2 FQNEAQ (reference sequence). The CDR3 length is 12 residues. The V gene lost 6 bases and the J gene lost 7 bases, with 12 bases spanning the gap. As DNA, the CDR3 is TGTGCCAGCAGGGGACCAGGGGCTGGCTACACCTTC. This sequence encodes CASRGPGAGYTF. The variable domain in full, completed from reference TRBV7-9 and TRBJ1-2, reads DTGVSQNPRHKITKRGQNVTFRCDPISEHNRLYWYRQTLGQGPEFLTYFQNEAQLEKSRLLSDRFSAERPKGSFSTLEIQRTEQGDSAMYLCASRGPGAGYTFGSGTRLTVV.

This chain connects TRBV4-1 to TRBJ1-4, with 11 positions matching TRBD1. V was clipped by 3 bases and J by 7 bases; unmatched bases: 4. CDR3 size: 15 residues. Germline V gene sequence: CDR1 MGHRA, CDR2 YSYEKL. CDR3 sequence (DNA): TGCGCCAGCAGCCAGGACGGGACAGGGGGTGAAAAACTGTTTTTT. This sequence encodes CASSQDGTGGEKLFF.

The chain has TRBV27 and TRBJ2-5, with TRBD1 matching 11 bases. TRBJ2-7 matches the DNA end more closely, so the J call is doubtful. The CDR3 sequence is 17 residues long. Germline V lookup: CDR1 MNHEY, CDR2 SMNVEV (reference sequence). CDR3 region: CASSSPIGQGATYEQYF. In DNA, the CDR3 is TGTGCCAGCAGTTCCCCCATTGGACAGGGGGCAACCTACGAGCAGTACTTC.

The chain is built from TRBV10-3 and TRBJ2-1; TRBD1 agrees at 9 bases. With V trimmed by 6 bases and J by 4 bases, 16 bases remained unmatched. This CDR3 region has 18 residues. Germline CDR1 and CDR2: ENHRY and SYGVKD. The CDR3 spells CAIRGNTGGPKGYNEQFF. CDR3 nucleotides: TGTGCCATCAGGGGAAATACAGGGGGCCCTAAAGGGTACAATGAGCAGTTCTTC.

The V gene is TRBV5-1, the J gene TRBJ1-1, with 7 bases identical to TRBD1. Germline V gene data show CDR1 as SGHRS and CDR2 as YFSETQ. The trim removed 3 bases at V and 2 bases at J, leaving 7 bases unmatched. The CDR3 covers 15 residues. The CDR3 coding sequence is TGCGCCAGCAGCTCCCAAGGGACAGCTAACACTGAAGCTTTCTTT. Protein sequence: CASSSQGTANTEAFF. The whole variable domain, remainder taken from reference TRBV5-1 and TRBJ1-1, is KAGVTQTPRYLIKTRGQQVTLSCSPISGHRSVSWYQQTPGQGLQFLFEYFSETQRNKGNFPGRFSGRQFSNSRSEMNVSTLELGDSALYLCASSSQGTANTEAFFGQGTRLTVV.

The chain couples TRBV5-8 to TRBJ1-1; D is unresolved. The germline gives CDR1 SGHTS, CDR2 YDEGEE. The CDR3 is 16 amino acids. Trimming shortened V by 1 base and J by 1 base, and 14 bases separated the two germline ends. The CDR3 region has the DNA TGTGCCAGCAGCTTGTCTATCGGTGTGAGGAACACTGAAGCTTTCTTT. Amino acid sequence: CASSLSIGVRNTEAFF.

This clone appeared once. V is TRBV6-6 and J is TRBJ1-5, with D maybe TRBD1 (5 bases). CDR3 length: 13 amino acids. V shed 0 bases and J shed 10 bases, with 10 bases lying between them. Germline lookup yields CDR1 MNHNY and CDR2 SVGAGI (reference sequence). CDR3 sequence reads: CASSYSERGPQHF. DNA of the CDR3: TGTGCCAGCAGTTACTCGGAAAGGGGACCCCAGCATTTT.

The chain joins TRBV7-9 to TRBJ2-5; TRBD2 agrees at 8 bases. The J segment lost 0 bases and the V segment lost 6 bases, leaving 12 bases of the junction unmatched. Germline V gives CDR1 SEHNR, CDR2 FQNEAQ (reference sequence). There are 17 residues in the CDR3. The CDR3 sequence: CASSWISGTQYQETQYF. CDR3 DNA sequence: TGTGCCAGCAGTTGGATTAGCGGGACTCAGTACCAAGAGACCCAGTACTTC.

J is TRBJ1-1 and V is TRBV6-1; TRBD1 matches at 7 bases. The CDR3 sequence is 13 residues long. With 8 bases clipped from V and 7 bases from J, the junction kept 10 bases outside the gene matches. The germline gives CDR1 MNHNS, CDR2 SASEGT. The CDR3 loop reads CASGDRYRGEAFF. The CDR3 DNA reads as TGTGCCAGCGGCGATAGATACAGGGGTGAAGCTTTCTTT.

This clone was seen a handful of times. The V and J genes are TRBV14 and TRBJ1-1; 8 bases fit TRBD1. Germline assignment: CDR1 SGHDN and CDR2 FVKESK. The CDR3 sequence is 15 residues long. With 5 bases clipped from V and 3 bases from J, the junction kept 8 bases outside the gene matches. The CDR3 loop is CASSGQGWVDTEAFF. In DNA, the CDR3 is TGTGCCAGCAGCGGACAGGGATGGGTTGACACTGAAGCTTTCTTT.

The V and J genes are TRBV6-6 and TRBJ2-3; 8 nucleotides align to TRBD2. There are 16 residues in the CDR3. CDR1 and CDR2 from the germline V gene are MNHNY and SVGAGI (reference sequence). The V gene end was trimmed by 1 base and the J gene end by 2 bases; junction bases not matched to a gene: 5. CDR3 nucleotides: TGTGCCAGCAGTTACTTCCTGACTAGCGACACAGATACGCAGTATTTT. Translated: CASSYFLTSDTDTQYF.

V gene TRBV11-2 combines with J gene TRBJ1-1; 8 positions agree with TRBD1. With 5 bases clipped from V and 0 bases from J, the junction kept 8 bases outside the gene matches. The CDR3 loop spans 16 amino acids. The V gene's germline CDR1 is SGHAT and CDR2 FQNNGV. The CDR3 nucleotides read TGTGCCAGCAGCCCACGGACAGGGAGGATGAACACTGAAGCTTTCTTT. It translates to CASSPRTGRMNTEAFF.

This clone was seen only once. The CDR3 here is CASSSPGGIRGFTGELFF. DNA of the CDR3: TGCGCCAGCAGCTCCCCCGGGGGGATTAGGGGATTCACCGGGGAGCTGTTTTTT. The rearrangement joins TRBV5-1 to TRBJ2-2; 7 bases are a match to TRBD2. The V segment lost 3 bases and the J segment 4 bases; nucleotides outside the gene matches: 15. The CDR3 extends over 18 amino acids. Germline V CDR1 and CDR2: SGHRS, YFSETQ.

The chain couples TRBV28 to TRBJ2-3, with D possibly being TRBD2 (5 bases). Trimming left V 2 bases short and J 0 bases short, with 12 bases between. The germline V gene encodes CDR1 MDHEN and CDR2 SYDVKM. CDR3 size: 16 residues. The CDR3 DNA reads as TGTGCCAGCAGTTTACCCCCGGAGGCTAGCACAGATACGCAGTATTTT. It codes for CASSLPPEASTDTQYF.

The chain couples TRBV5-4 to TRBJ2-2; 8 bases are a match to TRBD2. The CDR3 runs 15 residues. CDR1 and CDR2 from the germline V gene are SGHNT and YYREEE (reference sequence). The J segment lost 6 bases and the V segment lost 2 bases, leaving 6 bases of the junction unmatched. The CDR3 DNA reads TGTGCCAGCAGCTTCGGGACTAGTTTAGCCGGGGAGCTGTTTTTT. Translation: CASSFGTSLAGELFF.

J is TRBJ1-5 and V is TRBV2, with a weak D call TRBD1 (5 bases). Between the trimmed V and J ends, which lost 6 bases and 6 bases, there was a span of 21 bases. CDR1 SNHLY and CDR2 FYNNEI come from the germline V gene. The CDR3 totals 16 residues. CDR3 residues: CASRGPGSQGIQPQHF. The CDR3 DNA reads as TGTGCCAGCAGGGGGCCCGGGTCTCAGGGTATTCAGCCCCAGCATTTT.